This T cell receptor beta chain was observed in a study of T cells after yellow fever vaccination. Findings and caveats of the study: Clones that expanded after primary vaccination mostly reappeared after the booster (96% CD4, 88% CD8).

For TCR, cDNA came from 5'RACE template switching, which added a universal primer site and UMIs. TCRdb reprocessed the 5' RACE reads via MiXCR and lists one record per CDR3 protein. Among hundreds of thousands of distinct CDR3 sequences listed, about a sixth were seen once. From germline, CDR1 is SQVTM and CDR2 ANQGSEA. V lost 3 bases to trimming and J lost 6 bases, with 14 bases between them. The CDR3 extends over 13 amino acids. This clonotype was found a few times. Its antigen is currently unknown. The gene calls are TRBV29-1 and TRBJ1-1, with D possibly being TRBD1 (5 bases). Here the sequenced sample was PBMCs, taken 5 days after the first yellow fever vaccination. This TCR came from a man between 18 and 29 years old who received the YFV17D yellow fever vaccine. CDR3 DNA: TGCAGCGTTGATGGAGGGATGGGGGCTGAAGCTTTCTTT. The encoded protein is CSVDGGMGAEAFF. Full variable domain (missing parts from reference TRBV29-1 and TRBJ1-1): SAVISQKPSRDICQRGTSLTIQCQVDSQVTMMFWYRQQPGQSLTLIATANQGSEATYESGFVIDKFPISRPNLTFSTLTVSNMSPEDSSIYLCSVDGGMGAEAFFGQGTRLTVV.